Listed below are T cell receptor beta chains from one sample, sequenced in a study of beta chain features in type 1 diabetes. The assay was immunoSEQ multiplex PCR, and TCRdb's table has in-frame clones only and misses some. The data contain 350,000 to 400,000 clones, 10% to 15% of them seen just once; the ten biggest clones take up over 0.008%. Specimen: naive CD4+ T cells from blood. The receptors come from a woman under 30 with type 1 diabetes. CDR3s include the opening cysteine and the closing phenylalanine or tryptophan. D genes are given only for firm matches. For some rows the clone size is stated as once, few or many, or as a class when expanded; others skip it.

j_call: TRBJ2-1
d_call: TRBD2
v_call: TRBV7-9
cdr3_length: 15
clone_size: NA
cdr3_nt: TGTGCCAGCAGCTTAGACAGTGGGAGGGTTAATGAGCAGTTCTTC
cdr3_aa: CASSLDSGRVNEQFF

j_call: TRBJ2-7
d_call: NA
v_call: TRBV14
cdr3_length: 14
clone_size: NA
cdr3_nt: TGTGCCAGCAGCAGAGGGCTAGCATTCAACGAGCAGTACTTC
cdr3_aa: CASSRGLAFNEQYF

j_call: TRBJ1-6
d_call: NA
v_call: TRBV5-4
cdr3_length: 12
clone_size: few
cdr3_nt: TGTGCCAGCAGCCAAGGGGTCTCACCCCTCCACTTT
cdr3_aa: CASSQGVSPLHF

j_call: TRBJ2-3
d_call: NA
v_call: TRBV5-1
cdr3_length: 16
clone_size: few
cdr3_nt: TGCGCCAGCAGCTTGGAATATGGAGGGACTTCAGATACGCAGTATTTT
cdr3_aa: CASSLEYGGTSDTQYF

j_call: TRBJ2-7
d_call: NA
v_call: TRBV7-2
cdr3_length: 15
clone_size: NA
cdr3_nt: TGTGCCAGCAGCTTCAGGACCACAGGGTTCTACGAGCAGTACTTC
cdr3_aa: CASSFRTTGFYEQYF

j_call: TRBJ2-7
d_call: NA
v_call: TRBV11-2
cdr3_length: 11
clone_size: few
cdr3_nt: TGTGCCAGCAGCCTTAGAGATCAGCAGTACTTC
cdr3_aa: CASSLRDQQYF

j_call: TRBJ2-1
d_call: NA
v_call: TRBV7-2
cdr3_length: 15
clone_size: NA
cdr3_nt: TGTGCCAGCAGCCAAGTTTGGCGGGACGGCGATGAGCAGTTCTTC
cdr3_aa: CASSQVWRDGDEQFF

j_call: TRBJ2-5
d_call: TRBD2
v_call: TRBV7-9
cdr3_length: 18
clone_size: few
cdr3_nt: TGTGCCAGCAGCCCACTCCCTCTAGCGGGGGGTCGGATTGAGACCCAGTACTTC
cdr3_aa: CASSPLPLAGGRIETQYF

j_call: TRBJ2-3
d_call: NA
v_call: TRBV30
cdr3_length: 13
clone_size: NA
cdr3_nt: TGTGCCTGGAGTGTACTCAGCACAGATACGCAGTATTTT
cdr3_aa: CAWSVLSTDTQYF

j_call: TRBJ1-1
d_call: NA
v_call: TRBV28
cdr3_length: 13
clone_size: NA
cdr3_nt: TGTGCCAGCACCGTCGTCCGGGACACTGAAGCTTTCTTT
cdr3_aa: CASTVVRDTEAFF

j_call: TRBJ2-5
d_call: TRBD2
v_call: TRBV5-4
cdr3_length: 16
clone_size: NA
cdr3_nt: TGTGCCAGCAGCATCCCGAGGCGGGGGGCTAGGGAGACCCAGTACTTC
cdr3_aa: CASSIPRRGARETQYF

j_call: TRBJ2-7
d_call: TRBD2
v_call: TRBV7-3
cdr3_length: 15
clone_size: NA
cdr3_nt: TGTGCCAGCAGCTCCGGGGGGACTAGAGCAGGAGTGCAGTACTTC
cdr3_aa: CASSSGGTRAGVQYF

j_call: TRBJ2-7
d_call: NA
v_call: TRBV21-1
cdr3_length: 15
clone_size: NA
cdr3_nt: TGTGCCAGCAGCAATTGGAAGCGGGAGTCCTACGAGCAGTACTTC
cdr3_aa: CASSNWKRESYEQYF

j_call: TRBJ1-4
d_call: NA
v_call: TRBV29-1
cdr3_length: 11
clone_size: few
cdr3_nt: TGCAGCGTTGGGGGCGCCGGATCACTGTTTTTT
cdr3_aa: CSVGGAGSLFF

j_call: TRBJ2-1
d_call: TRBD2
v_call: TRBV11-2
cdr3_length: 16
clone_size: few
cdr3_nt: TGTGCCAGCAGCTCCTTCGGAGCGGGGGGGGACAATGAGCAGTTCTTC
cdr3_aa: CASSSFGAGGDNEQFF

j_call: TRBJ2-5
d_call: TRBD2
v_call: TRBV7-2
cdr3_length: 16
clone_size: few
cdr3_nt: TGTGCCAGCAGCTCAACTAGCGGGGGGGCCGTGGAGACCCAGTACTTC
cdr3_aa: CASSSTSGGAVETQYF

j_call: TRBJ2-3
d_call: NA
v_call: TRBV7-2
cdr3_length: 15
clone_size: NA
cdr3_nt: TGTGCCAGCAGCCTAGCTAGCCGGAGCACAGATACGCAGTATTTT
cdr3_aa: CASSLASRSTDTQYF

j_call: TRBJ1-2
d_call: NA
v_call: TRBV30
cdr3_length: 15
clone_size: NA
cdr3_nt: TGTGCCTGGGGGGGGACGACCGGGGAGTACTATGGCTACACCTTC
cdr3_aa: CAWGGTTGEYYGYTF

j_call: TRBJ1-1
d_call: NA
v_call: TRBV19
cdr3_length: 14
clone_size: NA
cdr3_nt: TGTGCCAGTAGCCCCAGGGTCCTGGGCACTGAAGCTTTCTTT
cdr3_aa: CASSPRVLGTEAFF

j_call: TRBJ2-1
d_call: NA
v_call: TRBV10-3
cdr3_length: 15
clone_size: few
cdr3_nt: TGTGCCATCAGTGAAATGGAGACAGACTACAATGAGCAGTTCTTC
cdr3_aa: CAISEMETDYNEQFF

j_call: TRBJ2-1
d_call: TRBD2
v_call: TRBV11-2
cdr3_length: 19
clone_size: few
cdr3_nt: TGTGCCAGCAGCTTAGATCGAGCGGGGGGGCTTAGCTCCTACAATGAGCAGTTCTTC
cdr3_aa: CASSLDRAGGLSSYNEQFF

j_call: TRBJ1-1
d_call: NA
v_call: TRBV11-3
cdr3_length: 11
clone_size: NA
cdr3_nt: TGTGCCAGCAGCTCCCGGGCTGAAGCTTTCTTT
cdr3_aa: CASSSRAEAFF

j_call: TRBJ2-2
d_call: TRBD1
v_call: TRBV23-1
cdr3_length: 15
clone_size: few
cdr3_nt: TGCGCCAGCAGTCCCACAGGGACAGGGCACGGGGAGCTGTTTTTT
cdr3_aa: CASSPTGTGHGELFF

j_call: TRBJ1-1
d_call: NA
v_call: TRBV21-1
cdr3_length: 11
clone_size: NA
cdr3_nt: TGTGCCAGCAGCTTGAGACAGGGAGCTTTCTTT
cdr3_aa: CASSLRQGAFF

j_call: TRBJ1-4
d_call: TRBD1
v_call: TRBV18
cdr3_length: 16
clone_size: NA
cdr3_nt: TGTGCCAGCTCACCGCGGGACAGGGAAGCTAATGAAAAACTGTTTTTT
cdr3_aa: CASSPRDREANEKLFF

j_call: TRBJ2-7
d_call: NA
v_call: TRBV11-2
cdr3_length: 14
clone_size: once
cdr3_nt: TGTGCCAGCAGTCCCGGGACTGGGCGGTACGAGCAGTACTTC
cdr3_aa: CASSPGTGRYEQYF

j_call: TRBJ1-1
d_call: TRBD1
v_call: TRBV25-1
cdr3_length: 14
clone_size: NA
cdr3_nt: TGTGCCAGCAGTGAAAGAGAGACAGGGATGGAAGCTTTCTTT
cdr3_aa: CASSERETGMEAFF

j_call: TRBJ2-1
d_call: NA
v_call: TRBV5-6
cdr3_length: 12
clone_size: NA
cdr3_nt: TGTGCCAGCAGCCGCCCGGACAGAAGACAGTTCTTC
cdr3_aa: CASSRPDRRQFF

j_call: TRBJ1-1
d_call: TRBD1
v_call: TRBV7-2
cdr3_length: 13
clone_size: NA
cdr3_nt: TGTGCCAGCAGCCCGGACAGGGTCGGTGAAGCTTTCTTT
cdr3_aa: CASSPDRVGEAFF

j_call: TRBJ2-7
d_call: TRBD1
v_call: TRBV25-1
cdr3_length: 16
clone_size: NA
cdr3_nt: TGTGCCAGCAGTGAACCCAGTTCGGGACAGGGCTCCGAGCAGTACTTC
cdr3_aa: CASSEPSSGQGSEQYF

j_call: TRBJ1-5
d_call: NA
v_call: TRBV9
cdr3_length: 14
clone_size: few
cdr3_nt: TGTGCCAGCAGCCCTTCGGTCATAAATCAGCCCCAGCATTTT
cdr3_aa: CASSPSVINQPQHF

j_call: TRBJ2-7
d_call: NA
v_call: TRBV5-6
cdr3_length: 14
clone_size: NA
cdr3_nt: TGTGCCAGCAGCCCGCAGGAAAGGCCCTACGAGCAGTACTTC
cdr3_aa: CASSPQERPYEQYF

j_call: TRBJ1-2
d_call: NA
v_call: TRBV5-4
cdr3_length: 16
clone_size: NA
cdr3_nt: TGTGCCAGCAGCCCGGGGAGAGGCCAAGCTAACTATGGCTACACCTTC
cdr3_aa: CASSPGRGQANYGYTF

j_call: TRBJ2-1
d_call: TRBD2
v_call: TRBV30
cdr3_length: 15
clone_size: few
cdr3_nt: TGTGCCTGCAAAGAGGGTGGTGGACTAGTCTATGAGCAGTTCTTC
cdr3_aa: CACKEGGGLVYEQFF

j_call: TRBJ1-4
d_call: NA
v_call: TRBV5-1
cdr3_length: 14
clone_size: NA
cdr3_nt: TGCGCCAGCAGCAGGGGACATGCGGAGGAAAAACTGTTTTTT
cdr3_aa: CASSRGHAEEKLFF

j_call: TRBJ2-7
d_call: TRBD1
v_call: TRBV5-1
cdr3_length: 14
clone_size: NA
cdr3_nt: TGCGCCAGCAGCCCTGGGACAGGTTTTCACGAGCAGTACTTC
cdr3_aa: CASSPGTGFHEQYF

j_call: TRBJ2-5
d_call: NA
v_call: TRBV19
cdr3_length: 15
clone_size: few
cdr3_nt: TGTGCCAGTAGTCCCGAGACAACGTACCAAGAGACCCAGTACTTC
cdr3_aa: CASSPETTYQETQYF

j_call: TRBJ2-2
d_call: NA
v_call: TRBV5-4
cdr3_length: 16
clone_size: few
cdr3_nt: TGTGCCAGCAGCTCCCGTTTAGGCTCCGGGGCCGGGGAGCTGTTTTTT
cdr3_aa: CASSSRLGSGAGELFF

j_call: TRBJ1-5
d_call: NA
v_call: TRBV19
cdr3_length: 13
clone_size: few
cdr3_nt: TGTGCCAGTAGACAGAAGAGCAATCAGCCCCAGCATTTT
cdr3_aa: CASRQKSNQPQHF

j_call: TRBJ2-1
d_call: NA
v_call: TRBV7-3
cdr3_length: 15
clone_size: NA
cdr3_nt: TGTGCCAGCAGCTATCGGACAGTCTCCTACAATGAGCAGTTCTTC
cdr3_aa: CASSYRTVSYNEQFF

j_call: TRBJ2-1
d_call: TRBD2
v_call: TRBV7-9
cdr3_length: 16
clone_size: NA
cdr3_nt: TGTGCCAGCAGGAGGACTAGCGGGAGAGGCTACAATGAGCAGTTCTTC
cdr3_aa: CASRRTSGRGYNEQFF

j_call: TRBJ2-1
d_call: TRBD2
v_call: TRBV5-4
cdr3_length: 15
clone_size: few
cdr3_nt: TGTGCCAGCAGCCATCTAGCGGGGTGGAACAATGAGCAGTTCTTC
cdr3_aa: CASSHLAGWNNEQFF

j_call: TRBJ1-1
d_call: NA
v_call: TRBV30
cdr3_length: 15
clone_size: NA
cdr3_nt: TGTGCCTGGAGTTTTTCTTGGCAGGTGAACACTGAAGCTTTCTTT
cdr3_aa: CAWSFSWQVNTEAFF